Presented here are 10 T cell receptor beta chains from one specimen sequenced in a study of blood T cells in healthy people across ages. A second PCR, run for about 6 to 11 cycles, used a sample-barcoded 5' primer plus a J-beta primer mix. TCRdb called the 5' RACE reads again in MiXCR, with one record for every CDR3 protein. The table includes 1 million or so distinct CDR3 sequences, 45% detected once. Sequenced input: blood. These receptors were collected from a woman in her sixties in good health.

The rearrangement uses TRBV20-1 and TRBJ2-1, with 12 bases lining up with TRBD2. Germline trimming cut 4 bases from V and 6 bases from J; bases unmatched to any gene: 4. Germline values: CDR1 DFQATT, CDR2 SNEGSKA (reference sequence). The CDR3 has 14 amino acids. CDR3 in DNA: TGCAGTGCTACTAGCGGGAGGGGGGCCAATGAGCAGTTCTTC. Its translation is CSATSGRGANEQFF.

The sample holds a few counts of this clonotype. The CDR3 loop is CSARRTDNYGYTF. The CDR3 DNA reads TGCAGTGCTAGAAGGACAGATAACTATGGCTACACCTTC. V and J are TRBV20-1 and TRBJ1-2; the D gene is possibly TRBD1 (6 bases). The CDR3 has 13 amino acids. Germline CDR1 and CDR2: DFQATT and SNEGSKA (reference sequence). Deletions cut 2 bases from V and 1 base from J, with 8 bases between.

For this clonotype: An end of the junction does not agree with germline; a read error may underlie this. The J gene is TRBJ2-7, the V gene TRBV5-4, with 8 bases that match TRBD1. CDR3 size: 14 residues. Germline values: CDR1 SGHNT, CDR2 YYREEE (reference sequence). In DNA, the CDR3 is TGTGCCAGCAGCCCGGGACAGGAGAACTACGAGCAGTACTTT. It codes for CASSPGQENYEQYF.

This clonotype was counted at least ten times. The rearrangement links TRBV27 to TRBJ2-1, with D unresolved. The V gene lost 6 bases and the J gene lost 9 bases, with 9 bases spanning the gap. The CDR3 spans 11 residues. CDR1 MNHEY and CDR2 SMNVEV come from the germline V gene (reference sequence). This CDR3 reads CASSLLGEQFF. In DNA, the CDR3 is TGTGCCAGCAGCTTGCTAGGTGAGCAGTTCTTC.

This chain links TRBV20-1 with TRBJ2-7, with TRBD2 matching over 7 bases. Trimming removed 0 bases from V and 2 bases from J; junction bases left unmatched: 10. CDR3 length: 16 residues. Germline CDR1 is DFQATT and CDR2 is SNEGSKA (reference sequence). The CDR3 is CSARDVLGAGPYEQYF. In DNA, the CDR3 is TGCAGTGCTAGAGATGTGTTAGGAGCGGGACCCTACGAGCAGTACTTC.

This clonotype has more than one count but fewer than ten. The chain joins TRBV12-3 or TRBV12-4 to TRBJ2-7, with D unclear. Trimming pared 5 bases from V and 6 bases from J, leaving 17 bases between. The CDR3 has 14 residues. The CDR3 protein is CASSLGSGRGEQYF. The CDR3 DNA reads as TGTGCCAGCAGTCTCGGATCCGGTCGTGGCGAGCAGTACTTC.

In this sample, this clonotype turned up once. The CDR3 DNA sequence: TGTGCCAGCAGTGCGGCTAGCGGGAGCACATACGAGCAGTACTTC. This sequence encodes CASSAASGSTYEQYF. The rearrangement links TRBV6-2 or TRBV6-3 to TRBJ2-7, with 10 positions matching TRBD2. V was clipped by 5 bases and J by 4 bases; unmatched bases: 8. Germline V gene lookup returns CDR1 MNHEY and CDR2 SVGEGT. CDR3 size: 15 residues.

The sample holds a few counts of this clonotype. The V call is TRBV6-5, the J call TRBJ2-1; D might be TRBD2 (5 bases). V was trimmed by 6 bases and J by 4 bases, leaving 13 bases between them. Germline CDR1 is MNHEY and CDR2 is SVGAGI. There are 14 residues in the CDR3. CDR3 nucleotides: TGTGCCAGCAGGCCCCCGACTAATTACAATGAGCAGTTCTTC. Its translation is CASRPPTNYNEQFF.

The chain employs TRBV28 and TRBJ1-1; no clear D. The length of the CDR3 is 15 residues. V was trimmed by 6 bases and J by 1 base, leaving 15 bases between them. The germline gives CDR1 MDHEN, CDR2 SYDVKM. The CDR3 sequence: CASSPSGFGNTEAFF. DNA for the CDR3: TGTGCCAGCAGCCCCTCCGGGTTTGGGAACACTGAAGCTTTCTTT.

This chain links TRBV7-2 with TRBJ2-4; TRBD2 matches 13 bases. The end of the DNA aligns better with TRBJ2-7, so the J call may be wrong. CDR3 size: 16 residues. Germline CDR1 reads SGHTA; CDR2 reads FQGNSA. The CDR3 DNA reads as TGTGCCAGCAGCCCCCCGGGACTAGCGGGATTCTACGAGCAGTACTTC. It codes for CASSPPGLAGFYEQYF.